This TCR beta chain was retrieved from a study of CD8+ T cells in alopecia areata. Study in general: Treatment comprised oral tofacitinib, 5 to 10 mg twice daily, in treated patients.

Following extraction, RNA underwent reverse transcription to cDNA, which served as the sequencing template. Libraries were prepared by immunoSEQ multiplex PCR; TCRdb keeps only in-frame clonotypes and omits some of them. Of 150,000 to 200,000 clones detected, 55% to 70% appear once; the ten largest clones hold 5.5%. This sample's treatment: oral pan-JAK inhibitor, 5-10 mg twice daily. Obtained from alopecia areata patients were lesional scalp punch biopsies along with peripheral blood. PBMCs, the starting material, were the source of sorted CD4+ and CD8+ T cells. In germline, CDR1 is MNHNS, CDR2 SASEGT. The CDR3 covers 15 residues. Trimming removed 6 bases from V and 3 bases from J; junction bases left unmatched: 5.

This receptor was identified in a human donor with alopecia areata. This chain joins TRBV6-1 and TRBJ1-5; 10 bases are a match to TRBD1. The sequencing used CD4+ T cells sorted from blood, collected at week 24, from a patient treated with tofacitinib. CDR3 sequence: CASSPTGGYNQPQHF. For the CDR3, the DNA is TGTGCCAGCAGCCCGACAGGGGGCTACAATCAGCCCCAGCATTTT.